This T cell receptor beta chain was found in a study of T cells in Graves' hyperthyroidism and ophthalmopathy (dated by TCRdb to about 2019). Broadly, across the study: TCR V-J signatures able to tell the groups apart were searched for in a discovery cohort of some 100 patients, of whom around 42 had Graves' ophthalmopathy and under 65 had stable Graves' hyperthyroidism. An independent validation cohort of around 19 hyperthyroidism patients and 15 or so patients who later progressed to ophthalmopathy tested prospective prediction of ophthalmopathy. The 100 discovery patients were divided at random into training and test sets in a 7:3 ratio. Thyroid tissue and blood T-cell repertoires from six or seven Graves' hyperthyroidism patients were also compared in the study. Following sampling, methimazole starting at 30 mg daily was given to hyperthyroidism patients, and high-dose intravenous methylprednisolone was given to ophthalmopathy patients. The paper reports TCR Vbeta CDR3 sequencing of more than 120 peripheral blood samples: around 41 ophthalmopathy, fewer than 85 hyperthyroidism and approximately 17 progressor patients.

Stable Graves' hyperthyroidism was defined as no progression to ophthalmopathy during 18 months of follow-up. Hyperthyroidism patients were newly diagnosed, with disease duration under 2 months, and aged 18 to 65 years. Patients with uncontrolled infections, other autoimmune diseases, pregnancy or lactation were excluded. Clinical symptoms, serum thyroxine and TRAb, thyroid ultrasound, and orbital computed tomography formed the basis for the diagnoses. Trizol reagent was used to extract total RNA, and RNA quality was then checked on an Agilent 2100 Bioanalyzer. Concerning this clonotype itself: Its antigen specificity is not known. Base qualities are not recorded, but no much larger clone differs from it by a single base.

Amplification of TCR beta CDR3 regions was carried out from RNA transcripts. For the first round of RT-PCR on the TCR CDR3, the HTBI primer set was used together with the Qiagen OneStep RT-PCR kit. Libraries were constructed in a second round of multiplex PCR, after which size selection and purification were carried out. Paired-end sequencing of the libraries was performed with 100 bp reads on an Illumina HiSeq2000. The original pipeline was this. SOAPnuke was used to process the raw data, removing reads that contained adapters or uncalled bases, had a mean Phred below 15, or lacked an exact match to the constant primer or identifier. High-quality paired reads were merged using COPE v1.2.5, and each unique nucleotide sequence was defined as a clonotype. MiTCR v1.1 was used to align clonotypes to the IMGT TRBV, TRBD and TRBJ reference segments. Only V-J combinations with frequency above 0.0001, covering 99.2% of repertoires, were analysed. The TCS score was defined as the ratio of F50 (clonal expansion) to E x V (chaos), calculated using BLOSUM62-based TCRdist between CDR3 peptides within each V-J. Welch's t-statistics and random forest reduced around 520 V-J features to about 13, which were used in a naive Bayes classifier (R e1071). TCRdb trimmed public reads at Q25 via fastp, called clones via MiXCR and kept in-frame beta chains. One record per CDR3 amino acid sequence lists the most common genes and DNA. TCRdb's processing, not the authors' own work, is the source of the V and J calls. In all, the sample holds hundreds of thousands of distinct CDR3 sequences, and more than 45% of those were seen once. The ten largest clones represent 8.2% of the sample.

What the work shows at the level of the full study, not this receptor alone: No statistical method was used to set the sample size in advance, and investigators knew the group allocation. Ophthalmopathy was separated from stable hyperthyroidism by a 13 V-J signature model, with roughly 88% sensitivity and roughly 84% specificity obtained in cross-validation and 80%/75% obtained in testing. In validation, progression to ophthalmopathy was predicted by the model with around 71% sensitivity and roughly 72% specificity, a median of roughly 6 months before onset. Most expanded thyroid clonotypes (frequency above 0.001) were also detected in blood, a finding suggesting that blood repertoires may reflect thyroid immune responses.

The sample taken for sequencing was peripheral blood or thyroid tissue (not recorded which). This receptor was identified in a young woman with Graves' hyperthyroidism. Donor details come from another sample of the same person, matched by shared clones.

The DNA reads as follows: TGTGCCAGCAGCTCCGAGCTAGCGGGAGGAAACGAGCAGTACTTC. This is translated as CASSSELAGGNEQYF. Here the chain combines TRBV7-4 and TRBJ2-7, and TRBD2 matches 11 of the central bases. V is pruned by 4 bases and J by 5 bases, leaving 7 bases of the junction without a gene match. The germline V gene gives CDR1 as SGHVT and CDR2 as SQSDAQ. Including cysteine and phenylalanine, the CDR3 has 15 amino acids. The CDR3 DNA has 45 bases and is translated from base 1.